These 9 T cell receptor beta chains were sequenced from one sample in a study of OX40 agonist ivuxolimab in advanced cancers. Only in-frame clones appear in the TCRdb table, and some are missing; sequencing was by immunoSEQ multiplex PCR. The sample yields approximately 100,000 clones, around 85% seen once. The sample here was CD4+ or CD8+ T cells sorted from blood, taken in a trial of the OX40 agonist ivuxolimab. The origin of the receptors is an adult with an advanced solid tumor such as melanoma, head and neck, liver or kidney cancer.

V gene TRBV25-1 combines with J gene TRBJ2-2; D remains ambiguous. The V gene's germline CDR1 is MGHDK and CDR2 SYGVNS. V was trimmed by 5 bases and J by 1 base, leaving 8 bases between them. The CDR3 contains 14 residues. The CDR3 region is CASSRQLNTGELFF. CDR3 DNA: TGTGCCAGCAGTAGGCAGCTGAACACCGGGGAGCTGTTTTTT.

The chain links TRBV29-1 to TRBJ2-3; D gene unclear. Germline lookup yields CDR1 SQVTM and CDR2 ANQGSEA. V gave up 4 bases and J gave up 5 bases, with 13 bases separating them. This CDR3 spans 13 amino acids. The CDR3 sequence is CSVVRGPEDTQYF. Written as DNA, the CDR3 is TGCAGCGTTGTTCGTGGGCCGGAAGATACGCAGTATTTT.

The chain carries TRBV5-4 and TRBJ1-5; D possibly corresponds to TRBD1 (5 bases). This CDR3 spans 16 amino acids. Germline assignment: CDR1 SGHNT and CDR2 YYREEE (reference sequence). V gave up 4 bases and J gave up 6 bases, with 20 bases separating them. The CDR3 nucleotides are TGTGCCAGCAGCCTTCAGTTACGGGACCGGGGTCAGCCCCAGCATTTT. Translated: CASSLQLRDRGQPQHF.

The V gene is TRBV5-4, the J gene TRBJ2-1, with D possibly TRBD1 on 6 matching bases. Germline-derived CDR1 and CDR2 are SGHNT and YYREEE (reference sequence). Trimming took 4 bases from V and 4 from J, leaving 15 bases between them. CDR3 length: 15 amino acids. The CDR3 DNA sequence: TGTGCCAGCAGCCCCGACAGGTTGATTTACAATGAGCAGTTCTTC. Translating gives CASSPDRLIYNEQFF.

J is TRBJ1-6 and V is TRBV7-2, with 8 bases identical to TRBD1. CDR3 size: 14 residues. J gave up 10 bases and V 1 base, and 3 bases lay outside the gene matches. CDR1 and CDR2 from the germline V gene are SGHTA and FQGNSA. CDR3 residues: CASSLDRGYSPLHF. The DNA of the CDR3 is TGTGCCAGCAGCTTAGACAGGGGGTACTCACCCCTCCACTTT.

This chain uses TRBV25-1 with TRBJ1-6; D may be TRBD1 (6 bases). Germline V gene sequence: CDR1 MGHDK, CDR2 SYGVNS. V gave up 7 bases and J gave up 3 bases, with 10 bases separating them. The CDR3 length is 14 residues. The CDR3 is CASTSTGYNSPLHF. The CDR3 DNA sequence: TGTGCCAGCACCTCGACAGGCTATAATTCACCCCTCCACTTT.

The chain recombines TRBV5-1 with TRBJ1-1; D might be TRBD1 (6 bases). This CDR3 contains 14 residues. Germline loops: CDR1 SGHRS, CDR2 YFSETQ. With 2 bases removed from V and 2 bases from J, the gap between germline ends came to 10 bases. Here the CDR3 DNA reads TGCGCCAGCAGCTTCAGGACAGCAAACACTGAAGCTTTCTTT. This encodes CASSFRTANTEAFF.

This chain joins TRBV21-1 and TRBJ1-1. TRBV21-1 is marked as a pseudogene. CDR3 size: 15 residues. This CDR3 is CASSKDHDMNTEAFF. CDR3 sequence (DNA): TGTGCCAGCAGCAAAGATCACGATATGAACACTGAAGCTTTCTTT.

In regard to this clone: Other DNA sequences of this sample code for an identical CDR3. The chain couples TRBV19 to TRBJ2-5; either TRBD1 or TRBD2 may fit D (7 bases each). Trimming removed 5 bases from V and 5 bases from J, with 15 bases in between. This CDR3 spans 14 amino acids. CDR1 is LNHDA, CDR2 SQIVND, per germline (reference sequence). The CDR3 region is CASSPGGGLETQYF. CDR3 in DNA: TGTGCCAGTAGTCCAGGGGGGGGGCTGGAGACCCAGTACTTC.